Below are 31 T cell receptor beta chains sequenced from a single sample in a study of blood T cell repertoires in COVID-19. Profiling relied on immunoSEQ multiplex PCR, and the TCRdb table lists in-frame clones only, not all of them. The sample records about 50,000 clones, approximately 89% being singletons. The source material was peripheral blood. The receptors stem from a man between 60 and 75 years old with active or convalescent COVID-19.

In this sample, this clone turned up a few times. The chain has TRBV5-4 and TRBJ2-5, with D possibly being TRBD2 (5 bases). V was shortened by 2 bases and J by 3 bases, with 11 bases between the two germline ends. Per the germline V gene, CDR1 is SGHNT and CDR2 is YYREEE (reference sequence). The CDR3 is 14 amino acids. The CDR3 nucleotides are TGTGCCAGCAGCTTCGGTCTAGCCGAAGAGACCCAGTACTTC. Protein sequence: CASSFGLAEETQYF.

CDR3 DNA: TGTGCCAGTACAGGGTCCCCCTCCTACGAGCAGTACTTC. It yields the protein CASTGSPSYEQYF. This chain connects TRBV12-3 or TRBV12-4 to TRBJ2-7, with a possible D match to TRBD1 (6 bases). The CDR3 length is 13 residues. Trimming took off 9 bases at V and 0 bases at J, with 12 bases between the two ends.

The CDR3 nucleotides read TGCGCCAGCAGCCAAGATCTACAGGGGCGAGGGTCCTATAATTCACCCCTCCACTTT. This codes for CASSQDLQGRGSYNSPLHF. The rearrangement links TRBV4-3 to TRBJ1-6, with TRBD1 identical over 7 bases. The V gene end was trimmed by 0 bases and the J gene end by 1 base; junction bases not matched to a gene: 9. The CDR3 is made up of 19 amino acids. The V gene's germline CDR1 is LGHNA and CDR2 YSLEER.

V is TRBV7-6 and J is TRBJ1-1; a possible D gene is TRBD1 (5 bases). The germline V gene encodes CDR1 SGHVS and CDR2 FNYEAQ. This CDR3 spans 14 amino acids. Between the trimmed V and J ends, which lost 6 bases and 3 bases, there was a span of 14 bases. The CDR3 DNA reads TGTGCCAGCAGTTTTTTCCGGGGGGACACTGAAGCTTTCTTT. Its protein is CASSFFRGDTEAFF. Together with reference TRBV7-6 and TRBJ1-1, the CDR3 gives the full variable domain: GAGVSQSPRYKVTKRGQDVALRCDPISGHVSLYWYRQALGQGPEFLTYFNYEAQQDKSGLPNDRFSAERPEGSISTLTIQRTEQRDSAMYRCASSFFRGDTEAFFGQGTRLTVV.

The genes are TRBV19 and TRBJ2-1, with 9 bases identical to TRBD2. Germline CDR1 is LNHDA and CDR2 is SQIVND (reference sequence). V gave up 5 bases and J gave up 3 bases; unmatched junction bases: 5. This CDR3 spans 15 amino acids. DNA of the CDR3: TGTGCCAGTAGTCGAAGCGGGGGGCTCTACAATGAGCAGTTCTTC. Its translation: CASSRSGGLYNEQFF.

This clone appeared once. The chain carries TRBV5-1 and TRBJ2-3; D might be TRBD2 (6 bases). CDR1 is SGHRS, CDR2 YFSETQ, per germline. The CDR3 is 14 residues long. Trimming shortened V by 4 bases and J by 2 bases, and 11 bases separated the two germline ends. CDR3 DNA: TGCGCCAGCAGCGACGGGGGAAACACAGATACGCAGTATTTT. It codes for CASSDGGNTDTQYF.

This clone appeared a few times. The chain couples TRBV19 to TRBJ1-1, with D possibly matching TRBD1 (5 bases). The CDR3 sequence is 13 residues long. The V gene lost 5 bases and the J gene lost 3 bases, with 10 bases spanning the gap. From germline, CDR1 is LNHDA and CDR2 SQIVND (reference sequence). CDR3 nucleotides: TGTGCCAGTAGTCAACAGGTTGACACTGAAGCTTTCTTT. This encodes CASSQQVDTEAFF.

The chain carries TRBV19 and TRBJ2-7, with D perhaps TRBD1 (5 bases). From germline, CDR1 is LNHDA and CDR2 SQIVND (reference sequence). This CDR3 contains 15 residues. V shed 3 bases and J shed 2 bases, with 14 bases lying between them. In nucleotides, the CDR3 is TGTGCCAGTAGTATTGCTCAGGGTCCTACCTACGAGCAGTACTTC. Translation: CASSIAQGPTYEQYF.

This clone was counted a single time. This sequence joins TRBV5-1 and TRBJ2-3; TRBD2 aligns across 7 bases. The CDR3 extends over 15 amino acids. Germline V gene data show CDR1 as SGHRS and CDR2 as YFSETQ. V shed 4 bases and J 6 bases; nucleotides not matched to a gene: 11. CDR3 nucleotide sequence: TGCGCCAGCAGCCCGACCGGTACAGCGGGGGATACGCAGTATTTT. This gives the protein CASSPTGTAGDTQYF.

The rearrangement joins TRBV2 to TRBJ2-7; D unclear. The CDR3 loop spans 12 amino acids. The V end lost 6 bases, the J end lost 6 bases, and 12 bases lay between the germline ends. CDR1 is SNHLY and CDR2 is FYNNEI in the germline V gene. The CDR3 is CASRYGSGEQYF. CDR3 bases: TGTGCCAGCAGATACGGTTCTGGCGAGCAGTACTTC.

The genes are TRBV2 and TRBJ2-7; D may be TRBD2 (6 bases). Trimming removed 6 bases from V and 4 bases from J, with 13 bases in between. The CDR3 has 13 amino acids. Germline CDR1 reads SNHLY; CDR2 reads FYNNEI. The CDR3 nucleotides read TGTGCCAGCAGGAATAGCGGAGTATACGAGCAGTACTTC. Its protein product is CASRNSGVYEQYF.

The V and J genes are TRBV7-2 and TRBJ2-7, with a possible D match to TRBD2 (5 bases). The CDR3 contains 15 residues. Germline V lookup: CDR1 SGHTA, CDR2 FQGNSA. The V and J ends lost 0 bases and 1 base respectively, with 10 bases between them. DNA of the CDR3: TGTGCCAGCAGCTTAGCCAGGACTCAATCCTACGAGCAGTACTTC. It codes for CASSLARTQSYEQYF.

The V and J genes are TRBV23-1 and TRBJ1-6; perhaps TRBD1 as D (6 bases). TRBV23-1 is classed as an ORF, of uncertain function. The CDR3 totals 13 residues. V lost 3 bases and J lost 7, with 7 bases in between. CDR3 DNA sequence: TGCGCCAGCAGTCATACAGGGAATTCACCCCTCCACTTT. Amino acid sequence: CASSHTGNSPLHF.

The genes are TRBV9 and TRBJ2-3; TRBD2 matches at 7 bases. Germline values: CDR1 SGDLS, CDR2 YYNGEE. The V segment lost 0 bases and the J segment 2 bases; nucleotides outside the gene matches: 3. The length of the CDR3 is 15 residues. CDR3 DNA sequence: TGTGCCAGCAGCGTAGGCGGGACTAACACAGATACGCAGTATTTT. As protein: CASSVGGTNTDTQYF.

V usage is TRBV18 and J usage is TRBJ1-2; D may be TRBD1 (5 bases). CDR3 length: 13 amino acids. From germline, CDR1 is KGHSH and CDR2 LQKENI. V shed 3 bases and J shed 0 bases, with 5 bases lying between them. This CDR3 reads CASSPTANYGYTF. The CDR3 DNA follows: TGTGCCAGCTCACCGACAGCTAACTATGGCTACACCTTC.

This clone was counted once. V usage is TRBV4-2 and J usage is TRBJ2-3, with 7 bases that match TRBD1. In germline, CDR1 is LGHNA, CDR2 YNFKEQ. V lost 0 bases to trimming and J lost 2 bases; unmatched junction nucleotides: 5. The CDR3 contains 16 residues. CDR3 DNA: TGTGCCAGCAGCCAAGATGGGACAGCCACCACAGATACGCAGTATTTT. Translation: CASSQDGTATTDTQYF.

V is TRBV4-3 and J is TRBJ1-3, with D perhaps matching TRBD1 (5 bases). Trimming took 0 bases from V and 2 from J, leaving 11 bases between them. Germline CDR1 reads LGHNA; CDR2 reads YSLEER. The CDR3 is made up of 16 amino acids. The CDR3 protein is CASSQEVETAGNTIYF. The CDR3 DNA follows: TGCGCCAGCAGCCAAGAAGTCGAGACAGCTGGAAACACCATATATTTT.

The gene calls are TRBV6-5 and TRBJ1-1; TRBD1 might be the D (6 bases). The V and J ends lost 3 bases and 3 bases respectively, with 14 bases between them. The CDR3 is 15 amino acids. Germline CDR1 reads MNHEY; CDR2 reads SVGAGI. CDR3 loop: CASSYGLPGDTEAFF. Here the CDR3 DNA reads TGTGCCAGCAGTTATGGATTACCAGGGGACACTGAAGCTTTCTTT.

As concerns this clone: One end of the junction fails to match germline, which may point to a read error. The chain joins TRBV23-1 to TRBJ1-6; D is ambiguous. TRBV23-1 is annotated as an ORF whose role is uncertain. The CDR3 is 12 amino acids. CDR3 sequence: CASSLLQQSCLF. Written as DNA, the CDR3 is TGCGCCAGCAGCCTCCTACAGCAAAGTTGTCTCTTT.

This chain's CDR3 is CASSLENRQGTFNEQFF. The CDR3 DNA reads as TGTGCCAGCAGCTTAGAAAACCGACAGGGCACCTTCAATGAGCAGTTCTTC. V gene TRBV7-9 combines with J gene TRBJ2-1; 7 bases map to TRBD1. The CDR3 covers 17 residues. In germline, CDR1 is SEHNR, CDR2 FQNEAQ (reference sequence). The V and J ends lost 1 base and 6 bases, in that order; junction bases with no gene match: 12.

This clone was recorded once. The chain couples TRBV5-5 to TRBJ1-3, with D hard to call. This CDR3 comprises 15 residues. Germline V gene lookup returns CDR1 SGHKS and CDR2 YYEKEE (reference sequence). Trimming pared 1 base from V and 0 bases from J, leaving 8 bases between. This CDR3 is CASSLHGNSGNTIYF. The CDR3 coding sequence is TGTGCCAGCAGCTTGCACGGGAACTCTGGAAACACCATATATTTT.

J is TRBJ2-5 and V is TRBV5-1, with TRBD2 identical over 8 bases. The CDR3 runs to 16 residues. The V segment lost 4 bases and the J segment 2 bases; nucleotides outside the gene matches: 10. Germline CDR1 reads SGHRS; CDR2 reads YFSETQ. Here the CDR3 DNA reads TGCGCCAGCAGCCCCCAAGCGGGGGCCGATCAAGAGACCCAGTACTTC. Its translation is CASSPQAGADQETQYF.

The J gene is TRBJ1-1, the V gene TRBV12-3 or TRBV12-4; the D is unclear. V was cut by 6 bases and J by 6 bases, with 11 bases left in between. The CDR3 is 12 residues long. DNA for the CDR3: TGTGCCAGCAGGCCTTTACAAGCTGAAGCTTTCTTT. Translation gives CASRPLQAEAFF.

The CDR3 sequence: CASSPSLDGQPQHF. CDR3 coding DNA: TGTGCCAGCAGTCCGAGTCTAGACGGGCAGCCCCAGCATTTT. The rearrangement joins TRBV28 to TRBJ1-5; no reliable D call. The CDR3 length is 14 residues. Germline V gene data show CDR1 as MDHEN and CDR2 as SYDVKM. V was clipped by 5 bases and J by 7 bases, with 15 bases between them.

This chain uses TRBV7-9 with TRBJ1-3; a possible D gene is TRBD1 (5 bases). Trimming left V 5 bases short and J 2 bases short, with 13 bases between. CDR3 length: 15 residues. From germline, CDR1 is SEHNR and CDR2 FQNEAQ (reference sequence). The CDR3 protein is CASSPGRGTGNTIYF. Written as DNA, the CDR3 is TGTGCCAGCAGCCCTGGGAGGGGAACTGGAAACACCATATATTTT. The complete variable domain, with remaining parts taken from reference TRBV7-9 and TRBJ1-3, reads DTGVSQNPRHKITKRGQNVTFRCDPISEHNRLYWYRQTLGQGPEFLTYFQNEAQLEKSRLLSDRFSAERPKGSFSTLEIQRTEQGDSAMYLCASSPGRGTGNTIYFGEGSWLTVV.

The chain carries TRBV18 and TRBJ2-5; perhaps TRBD1 as D (6 bases). Trimming shortened V by 4 bases and J by 1 base, and 13 bases separated the two germline ends. CDR1 and CDR2 from the germline V gene are KGHSH and LQKENI. CDR3 size: 15 residues. The DNA for the CDR3 is TGTGCCAGCTCACAACTCGTGGACAGCCAAGAGACCCAGTACTTC. It translates to CASSQLVDSQETQYF.

The V gene is TRBV30, the J gene TRBJ1-5, with D tentatively TRBD1 (6 bases). The V end lost 5 bases, the J end lost 3 bases, and 8 bases lay between the germline ends. The CDR3 totals 12 residues. Per germline, CDR1 GTSNPN and CDR2 SVGIG (reference sequence). The CDR3 region is CAWDRTNQPQHF. CDR3 nucleotide sequence: TGTGCCTGGGACAGGACCAATCAGCCCCAGCATTTT.

The J gene is TRBJ2-5, the V gene TRBV5-5, with a tentative D call TRBD2 (7 bases). V gave up 2 bases and J gave up 2 bases, with 22 bases separating them. CDR1 and CDR2 from the germline V gene are SGHKS and YYEKEE (reference sequence). The CDR3 totals 18 residues. The CDR3 nucleotides read TGTGCCAGCAGCTTCAACCCCCGCGAGGGAGGGGGGCAAGAGACCCAGTACTTC. It codes for CASSFNPREGGGQETQYF.

This chain connects TRBV7-8 to TRBJ1-1, with D perhaps TRBD1 (5 bases). This CDR3 has 16 amino acids. V was pared by 5 bases and J by 4 bases, with 20 bases between. Germline CDR1 SGHVS, CDR2 FQNEAQ. CDR3 bases: TGTGCCAGCAGCCCCCTTCGGGGGACGGTGGGCACTGAAGCTTTCTTT. Translating gives CASSPLRGTVGTEAFF.

With respect to this clone: This specimen includes other DNA sequences encoding the same CDR3. The V gene is TRBV3-1 (or the pseudogene TRBV3-2), the J gene TRBJ2-3, with 10 bases identical to TRBD2. With 3 bases clipped from V and 3 bases from J, the junction kept 6 bases outside the gene matches. This CDR3 spans 16 amino acids. The germline V gene has CDR1 LGHDT and CDR2 YNNKEL (reference sequence). CDR3 loop: CASSQGLAGATDTQYF. The CDR3, as DNA: TGTGCCAGCAGCCAGGGCCTAGCGGGGGCAACAGATACGCAGTATTTT.

This chain uses TRBV5-4 with TRBJ2-1, with 10 bases fitting TRBD2. Unmatched junction bases numbered 9, after V lost 4 bases and J lost 8 bases. CDR1 is SGHNT, CDR2 YYREEE, per germline (reference sequence). The CDR3 extends over 15 amino acids. The CDR3 here is CASSSTSGVSDEQFF. CDR3 nucleotides: TGTGCCAGCAGCAGTACTAGCGGGGTTAGCGATGAGCAGTTCTTC.